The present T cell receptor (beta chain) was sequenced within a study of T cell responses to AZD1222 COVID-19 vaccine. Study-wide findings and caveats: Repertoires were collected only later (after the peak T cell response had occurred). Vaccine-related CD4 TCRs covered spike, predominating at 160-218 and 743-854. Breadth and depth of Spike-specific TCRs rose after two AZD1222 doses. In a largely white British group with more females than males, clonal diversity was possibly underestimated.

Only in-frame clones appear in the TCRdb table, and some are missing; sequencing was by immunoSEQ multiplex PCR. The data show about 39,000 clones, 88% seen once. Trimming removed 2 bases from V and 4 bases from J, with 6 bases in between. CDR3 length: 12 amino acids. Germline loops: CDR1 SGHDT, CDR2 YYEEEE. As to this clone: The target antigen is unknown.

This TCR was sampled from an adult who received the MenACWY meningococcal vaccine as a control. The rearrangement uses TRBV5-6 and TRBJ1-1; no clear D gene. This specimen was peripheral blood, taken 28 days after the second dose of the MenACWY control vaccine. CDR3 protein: CASSLRSTEAFF. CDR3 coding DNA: TGTGCCAGCAGCTTACGGAGCACTGAAGCTTTCTTT.